This T cell receptor beta chain is drawn from a study of CD8+ T cells in alopecia areata. Only a few counts were recorded for this clone. As yet, its antigen is unknown. Points from the study as a whole: Sharing of TCR sequences between patients (possibly for HLA-related reasons) was less clear than in mice. Clonality exceeded that of normal scalp in lesional scalp, most notably in alopecia totalis/universalis.

The trim removed 0 bases at V and 8 bases at J, leaving 10 bases unmatched. The germline V gene encodes CDR1 SGHDN and CDR2 FVKESK. The CDR3 runs 17 residues. cDNA prepared by RNA extraction and subsequent reverse transcription served as the template for sequencing. TCRdb's copy holds only in-frame clones and misses some; the assay was immunoSEQ multiplex PCR. The sample lists about 200,000 clones, 57% occurring once. V usage is TRBV14 and J usage is TRBJ2-1, with TRBD2 matching over 10 bases. The sequenced sample was CD4+ T cells sorted from blood, obtained at week 0. This TCR was sampled from a human donor with alopecia areata. In DNA, the CDR3 is TGTGCCAGCAGCCAAGATATAAGGACGCTAGCGGGGGATGAGCAGTTCTTC. This codes for CASSQDIRTLAGDEQFF.